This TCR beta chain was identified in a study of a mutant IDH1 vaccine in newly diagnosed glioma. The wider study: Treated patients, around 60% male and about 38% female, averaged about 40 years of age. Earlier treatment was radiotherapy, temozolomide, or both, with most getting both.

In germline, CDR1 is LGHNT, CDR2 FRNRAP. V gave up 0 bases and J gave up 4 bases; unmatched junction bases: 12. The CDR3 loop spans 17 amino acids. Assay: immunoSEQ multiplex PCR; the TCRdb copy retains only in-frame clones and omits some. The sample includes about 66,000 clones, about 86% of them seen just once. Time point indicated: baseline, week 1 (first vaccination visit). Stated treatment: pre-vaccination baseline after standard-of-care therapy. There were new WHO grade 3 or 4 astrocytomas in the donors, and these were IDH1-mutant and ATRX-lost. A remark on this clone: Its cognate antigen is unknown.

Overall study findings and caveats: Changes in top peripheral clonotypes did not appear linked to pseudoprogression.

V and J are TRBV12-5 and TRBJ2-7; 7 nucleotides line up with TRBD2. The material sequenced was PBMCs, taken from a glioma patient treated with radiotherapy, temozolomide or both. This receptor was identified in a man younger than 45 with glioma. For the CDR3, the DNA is TGTGCTAGTGGTTTGGTCACTCAGGGCGGGGGACCGTACGAGCAGTACTTC. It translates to CASGLVTQGGGPYEQYF.